These 28 T cell receptor beta chains originate from one sample sequenced in a study of chemoradiotherapy in HPV16-positive cancers. Some clones are missing from TCRdb's copy, which holds only in-frame ones; the method was immunoSEQ multiplex PCR. The data show over 10,000 clones, with around 80% seen just once and under 2.5% held by the top ten. The specimen was taken from a patient who underwent chemoradiotherapy. These receptors were obtained from a human donor with HPV-associated anogenital cancer.

This sequence joins TRBV11-3 and TRBJ2-3; D gene ambiguous. This CDR3 region has 12 residues. Germline V gives CDR1 SGHNT, CDR2 YENEEA. Trimming took off 3 bases at V and 4 bases at J, with 5 bases between the two ends. The CDR3 region has the DNA TGTGCCAGCAGCTTCGGCGCAGATACGCAGTATTTT. It translates to CASSFGADTQYF. Full variable domain (remainder filled in from reference TRBV11-3 and TRBJ2-3): EAGVVQSPRYKIIEKKQPVAFWCNPISGHNTLYWYLQNLGQGPELLIRYENEEAVDDSQLPKDRFSAERLKGVDSTLKIQPAELGDSAVYLCASSFGADTQYFGPGTRLTVL.

This chain connects TRBV13 to TRBJ2-5; possible D gene TRBD2, 6 bases. There are 17 residues in the CDR3. Germline CDR1 reads PRHDT; CDR2 reads FYEKMQ (reference sequence). Trimming took 4 bases from V and 5 from J, leaving 23 bases between them. The CDR3 loop reads CASSSHSLTSRGETQYF. The CDR3 DNA reads as TGTGCCAGCAGCTCCCATTCCCTAACTAGCCGGGGGGAGACCCAGTACTTC.

The rearrangement uses TRBV7-9 and TRBJ1-2; D not resolved. Trimming stripped 0 bases from V and 8 bases from J, with 13 bases between. This CDR3 has 14 residues. Germline-derived CDR1 and CDR2 are SEHNR and FQNEAQ (reference sequence). CDR3 bases: TGTGCCAGCAGCTTAGCCCATTGGGGTGGGGGCTACACCTTC. This encodes CASSLAHWGGGYTF.

This chain connects TRBV15 to TRBJ1-1; no reliable D call. CDR1 is LNHNV and CDR2 is YYDKDF in the germline V gene (reference sequence). The V and J ends lost 1 base and 1 base respectively, with 7 bases between them. The CDR3 spans 14 residues. This CDR3 is CATSRGPGNTEAFF. In nucleotides, the CDR3 is TGTGCCACCAGCAGAGGGCCGGGGAACACTGAAGCTTTCTTT. Supplemented by reference TRBV15 and TRBJ1-1, the full variable domain reads DAMVIQNPRYQVTQFGKPVTLSCSQTLNHNVMYWYQQKSSQAPKLLFHYYDKDFNNEADTPDNFQSRRPNTSFCFLDIRSPGLGDTAMYLCATSRGPGNTEAFFGQGTRLTVV.

This clone was observed a handful of times. The chain has TRBV7-2 and TRBJ1-5; D is unclear. Trimming removed 1 base from V and 5 bases from J, with 3 bases in between. The CDR3 length is 12 residues. CDR1 and CDR2 from the germline V gene are SGHTA and FQGNSA. The CDR3: CASSLGHQPQHF. CDR3 bases: TGTGCCAGCAGCTTAGGACATCAGCCCCAGCATTTT.

The rearrangement links TRBV30 to TRBJ1-1; possibly TRBD1 for D (5 bases). The CDR3 has 16 residues. Germline CDR1 reads GTSNPN; CDR2 reads SVGIG (reference sequence). Trimming removed 0 bases at V and 0 bases at J, with 14 bases between. CDR3 sequence reads: CAWSVRQGAMNTEAFF. The CDR3 DNA reads as TGTGCCTGGAGTGTACGGCAGGGCGCCATGAACACTGAAGCTTTCTTT. Complete variable domain (other parts from reference TRBV30 and TRBJ1-1): SQTIHQWPATLVQPVGSPLSLECTVEGTSNPNLYWYRQAAGRGLQLLFYSVGIGQISSEVPQNLSASRPQDRQFILSSKKLLLSDSGFYLCAWSVRQGAMNTEAFFGQGTRLTVV.

This clone was observed once. The conserved final phenylalanine or tryptophan is absent from the CDR3, which likely points to a read error. It is unclear where the CDR3 begins or ends on the DNA, so no DNA is shown, and the CDR3 is as TCRdb lists it. The chain recombines TRBV20-1 with TRBJ1-2; TRBD1 reflects the table's D call only, with no check against the DNA. The CDR3 length equals 11 residues, ends included. Germline V CDR1 and CDR2: DFQATT, SNEGSKA (reference sequence). The CDR3 sequence is CSAREGDRRLL.

V gene TRBV6-5 combines with J gene TRBJ2-7; D is undetermined. This CDR3 is 15 amino acids long. Trimming shortened V by 6 bases and J by 6 bases, and 21 bases separated the two germline ends. Per germline, CDR1 MNHEY and CDR2 SVGAGI. The chain's CDR3 is CASRPYSRFWGEQYF. In nucleotides, the CDR3 is TGTGCCAGCAGGCCCTACTCCCGCTTTTGGGGCGAGCAGTACTTC.

The V and J genes are TRBV19 and TRBJ1-1; D is undetermined. CDR3 size: 14 residues. V lost 6 bases and J 2 bases, leaving 13 bases between the germline ends. Germline V gene data show CDR1 as LNHDA and CDR2 as SQIVND (reference sequence). DNA for the CDR3: TGTGCCAGTAGCCCCGTGGGTTTCAACACTGAAGCTTTCTTT. Its translation is CASSPVGFNTEAFF.

The V and J genes are TRBV5-1 and TRBJ2-7, with 7 bases that match TRBD1. The V gene's germline CDR1 is SGHRS and CDR2 YFSETQ. The CDR3 totals 13 residues. The V and J ends lost 4 bases and 3 bases, in that order; junction bases with no gene match: 4. The CDR3 DNA sequence: TGCGCCAGCAGCCTGGGACAGAACTACGAGCAGTACTTC. It yields the protein CASSLGQNYEQYF.

V is TRBV6-5 and J is TRBJ1-5, with 9 nucleotides matching TRBD1. This CDR3 contains 15 residues. With V trimmed by 6 bases and J by 1 base, 4 bases remained unmatched. CDR1 and CDR2 from the germline V gene are MNHEY and SVGAGI. For the CDR3, the DNA is TGTGCCAGCAGCCTGACAGGGGGGAGCAATCAGCCCCAGCATTTT. Translation gives CASSLTGGSNQPQHF.

This rearrangement joins TRBV18 to TRBJ1-1; no definite D call. The CDR3 has 18 amino acids. Trimming left V 3 bases short and J 0 bases short, with 20 bases between. CDR1 KGHSH and CDR2 LQKENI come from the germline V gene. CDR3 bases: TGTGCCAGCTCACCGCGGGTCCAGGAGTATAGCATGAACACTGAAGCTTTCTTT. It translates to CASSPRVQEYSMNTEAFF.

This sequence joins TRBV7-8 and TRBJ2-2; 7 positions agree with TRBD1. The CDR3 loop spans 16 amino acids. Per germline, CDR1 SGHVS and CDR2 FQNEAQ. The V segment lost 3 bases and the J segment 2 bases; nucleotides outside the gene matches: 6. The CDR3 DNA reads as TGTGCCAGCAGCTTTCCCCGGGACAGAAACACCGGGGAGCTGTTTTTT. This codes for CASSFPRDRNTGELFF.

J is TRBJ2-2 and V is TRBV19, with D uncertain. Per germline, CDR1 LNHDA and CDR2 SQIVND (reference sequence). Trimming removed 7 bases from V and 1 base from J, with 13 bases in between. The CDR3 consists of 15 residues. The CDR3 spells CASKKQPENTGELFF. The CDR3 nucleotides are TGTGCCAGTAAAAAACAGCCCGAGAACACCGGGGAGCTGTTTTTT.

The V gene is TRBV6-5, the J gene TRBJ1-1, with D unclear. Trimming left V 0 bases short and J 5 bases short, with 10 bases between. CDR3 length equals 14 residues. In germline, CDR1 is MNHEY, CDR2 SVGAGI. CDR3 sequence reads: CASSYSASGTEAFF. The CDR3 DNA is TGTGCCAGCAGTTACTCTGCTTCGGGGACTGAAGCTTTCTTT.

Here the CDR3 DNA reads TGTGCCAGTAGTATGGGACGGCAGAACACTGAAGCTTTCTTT. Protein sequence: CASSMGRQNTEAFF. The chain couples TRBV19 to TRBJ1-1, with D perhaps matching TRBD1 (5 bases). Trimming took 3 bases from V and 1 from J, leaving 9 bases between them. This CDR3 spans 14 amino acids. Germline CDR1 LNHDA, CDR2 SQIVND (reference sequence).

The chain uses TRBV5-4 and TRBJ2-5; D unresolved. Trimming shortened V by 2 bases and J by 10 bases, and 9 bases separated the two germline ends. CDR3 length equals 11 residues. In germline, CDR1 is SGHNT, CDR2 YYREEE (reference sequence). DNA of the CDR3: TGTGCCAGCAGCTTAATCACGCTCCAGTACTTC. Amino acids: CASSLITLQYF.

The genes are TRBV6-1 and TRBJ2-3, with 8 bases lining up with TRBD2. Germline CDR1 and CDR2: MNHNS and SASEGT. V lost 4 bases and J lost 4; bases outside the gene matches: 1. The CDR3 sequence is 13 residues long. CDR3 sequence reads: CASSGTSPDTQYF. In DNA, the CDR3 is TGTGCCAGCAGTGGGACTAGCCCAGATACGCAGTATTTT.

This clone came up once. No DNA is shown, since the ends of the CDR3 on it are uncertain; the CDR3 is the one TCRdb lists. The J gene is TRBJ1-5, the V gene TRBV6-5. The CDR3 length equals 12 residues, ends included. Germline V CDR1 and CDR2: MNHEY, SVGAGI. The CDR3 sequence is CASSFGEGPQHF.

There are a few counts of this clone. The chain couples TRBV7-2 to TRBJ1-5, with D hard to call. V was pared by 6 bases and J by 1 base, with 7 bases between. The CDR3 contains 13 residues. The germline gives CDR1 SGHTA, CDR2 FQGNSA. The CDR3 nucleotides read TGTGCCAGCAGATTGGACAGCAATCAGCCCCAGCATTTT. Its translation is CASRLDSNQPQHF. The full variable domain, completed using reference TRBV7-2 and TRBJ1-5, is GAGVSQSPSNKVTEKGKDVELRCDPISGHTALYWYRQSLGQGLEFLIYFQGNSAPDKSGLPSDRFSAERTGGSVSTLTIQRTQQEDSAVYLCASRLDSNQPQHFGDGTRLSIL.

The J gene is TRBJ1-1, the V gene TRBV28, with 10 bases lining up with TRBD1. Germline assignment: CDR1 MDHEN and CDR2 SYDVKM. Germline trimming cut 8 bases from V and 4 bases from J; bases unmatched to any gene: 10. The CDR3 is made up of 15 amino acids. In nucleotides, the CDR3 is TGTGCCAGCTATTATAGCCGACAGGGGGCCACTGAAGCTTTCTTT. Its translation is CASYYSRQGATEAFF.

This clone came up a few times. The chain recombines TRBV14 with TRBJ2-7; D may be TRBD1 (6 bases). Germline V gene lookup returns CDR1 SGHDN and CDR2 FVKESK. The germline V and J ends were trimmed by 2 bases and 6 bases, with 14 bases remaining between them. The CDR3 length is 14 residues. CDR3 amino acids: CASSQSGVFSEQYF. The DNA of the CDR3 is TGTGCCAGCAGCCAATCAGGGGTTTTTAGCGAGCAGTACTTC.

The rearrangement uses TRBV28 and TRBJ1-2; D gene unclear. The V end was cut by 2 bases, the J end by 4 bases, with 11 bases between. Germline loops: CDR1 MDHEN, CDR2 SYDVKM. The CDR3 totals 14 residues. The CDR3 DNA reads as TGTGCCAGCAGTTTAAAAGGCAAGGCCTATGGCTACACCTTC. Amino acids: CASSLKGKAYGYTF.

This chain connects TRBV19 to TRBJ1-5; 10 positions agree with TRBD1. Germline lookup yields CDR1 LNHDA and CDR2 SQIVND (reference sequence). The junction had 7 bases not matched to a gene; V was cut back by 3 bases and J by 2 bases. This CDR3 is built from 17 residues. CDR3 sequence (DNA): TGTGCCAGTAGTATCCCAACGACAGGGGGCGGCAATCAGCCCCAGCATTTT. Translation gives CASSIPTTGGGNQPQHF.

The CDR3 DNA is TGTGCCAGCAGCACCGGACAGGGACTTCTGGGCTACACCTTC. Encoded protein: CASSTGQGLLGYTF. The rearrangement joins TRBV9 to TRBJ1-2; 8 bases match TRBD1. CDR1 and CDR2 from the germline V gene are SGDLS and YYNGEE. This CDR3 has 14 residues. J was trimmed by 8 bases and V by 4 bases; bases with no gene match: 10.

The chain is built from TRBV30 and TRBJ2-5; D is perhaps TRBD2 (7 bases). Trimming removed 5 bases at V and 4 bases at J, with 17 bases between. Germline assignment: CDR1 GTSNPN and CDR2 SVGIG (reference sequence). This CDR3 spans 14 amino acids. The CDR3 spells CAWGFGGARETQYF. CDR3 DNA sequence: TGTGCCTGGGGGTTTGGGGGGGCGAGAGAGACCCAGTACTTC.

The CDR3 DNA sequence: TGTGCCTGGAGTGTAGGGGCAGGGCGGTACTTC. Translated, it gives CAWSVGAGRYF. The rearrangement links TRBV30 to TRBJ2-7; perhaps TRBD1 as D (5 bases). The V gene's germline CDR1 is GTSNPN and CDR2 SVGIG (reference sequence). The CDR3 sequence is 11 residues long. V lost 0 bases and J lost 12, with 12 bases in between.

The V gene is TRBV11-3, the J gene TRBJ1-1, with 7 nucleotides matching TRBD1. Germline CDR1 SGHNT, CDR2 YENEEA. This CDR3 is built from 15 residues. The V gene end was trimmed by 5 bases and the J gene end by 5 bases; junction bases not matched to a gene: 11. CDR3 DNA: TGTGCCAGCAGCCCAGGGGGATCCCATGTTACTGAAGCTTTCTTT. The encoded protein is CASSPGGSHVTEAFF.